This T cell receptor (beta chain) was profiled in a study of regulatory T cells in long-lasting Graves disease. V gave up 5 bases and J gave up 7 bases, with 15 bases separating them. Per the germline V gene, CDR1 is SEHNR and CDR2 is FQNEAQ (reference sequence). The CDR3 is 14 amino acids. As for time point: newly diagnosed GD, antithyroid drugs for less than 3 months. Making the TCR library involved RNA that had been extracted from PBMCs. Collection of peripheral blood (about 8.1 milliliters) was done using EDTA tubes. Investigators prepared the TCR beta libraries by applying iRepertoire HTBI primers and Arm-PCR of CDR3 regions. TCRdb re-analysed the multiplex PCR reads in MiXCR, keeping a single row per CDR3 protein. This sample has 550,000 to 650,000 distinct CDR3 sequences, with roughly 16% found just once. This clonotype was found a few times. These same data were also listed under a study on T cells in Graves' hyperthyroidism and ophthalmopathy. That publication notes: The primer set for the first-round RT-PCR of the TCR CDR3 was HTBI.

The TCR sequence derives from a young man with Graves disease. This sequence joins TRBV7-9 and TRBJ2-1; weak D call: TRBD1 (5 bases). The specimen was peripheral blood mononuclear cells (PBMCs), collected at new diagnosis, from a patient treated with antithyroid drugs. CDR3 nucleotide sequence: TGTGCCAGCAGCCCCTTCCCAGGGTGGAATGAGCAGTTCTTC. This codes for CASSPFPGWNEQFF.